One and the same sample provided the 30 T cell receptor beta chains below, sequenced in a study of T cells after yellow fever vaccination. TCRdb fed the 5' RACE reads into MiXCR, producing one record per CDR3 protein. The data contain 200,000 to 250,000 distinct CDR3 sequences, approximately 3% of them singletons. Sequencing was performed on CD4+ T cells sorted from PBMCs, taken 10 days after the yellow fever booster vaccination. All receptors derive from a young man who received the YFV17D yellow fever vaccine.

This clonotype was recorded at least ten times. V is TRBV6-6 and J is TRBJ1-1; maybe TRBD1 (6 bases). The V end was cut by 2 bases, the J end by 5 bases, with 21 bases between. Germline V gene sequence: CDR1 MNHNY, CDR2 SVGAGI (reference sequence). CDR3 length: 17 amino acids. The CDR3 nucleotides are TGTGCCAGCAGTTACGGCCCCGCTGGGGGCCTAGGAACTGAAGCTTTCTTT. Translated: CASSYGPAGGLGTEAFF.

The genes are TRBV6-5 and TRBJ2-3; possibly TRBD2 for D (5 bases). Per the germline V gene, CDR1 is MNHEY and CDR2 is SVGAGI. This CDR3 is 11 amino acids long. V gave up 6 bases and J gave up 7 bases, with 8 bases separating them. CDR3 protein: CASSPGNTQYF. The DNA of the CDR3 is TGTGCCAGCAGCCCGGGGAATACGCAGTATTTT.

This clonotype was seen at least ten times. The rearrangement joins TRBV5-4 to TRBJ2-3; D might be TRBD1 or TRBD2, each matching 6 bases. Trimming shortened V by 8 bases and J by 4 bases, and 20 bases separated the two germline ends. This CDR3 is built from 15 residues. Germline V CDR1 and CDR2: SGHNT, YYREEE (reference sequence). In DNA form, the CDR3 reads TGTGCCAGTGCCATGGAGGGGGACGTTTCAGATACGCAGTATTTT. This sequence encodes CASAMEGDVSDTQYF.

In this sample, this clonotype turned up many times. CDR3 coding DNA: TGTGCCAGCAGCCCCTCCTGGGGAAACGAGCAGTACTTC. It specifies CASSPSWGNEQYF. The chain uses TRBV11-2 and TRBJ2-7; no firm D call. Germline loops: CDR1 SGHAT, CDR2 FQNNGV. Trimming shortened V by 5 bases and J by 5 bases, and 13 bases separated the two germline ends. The CDR3 loop spans 13 amino acids.

The table lists this clonotype with many counts. The chain has TRBV4-3 and TRBJ1-6; TRBD1 matches at 8 bases. V was clipped by 4 bases and J by 8 bases; unmatched bases: 4. The CDR3 length is 14 residues. Germline V lookup: CDR1 LGHNA, CDR2 YSLEER. CDR3 DNA: TGCGCCAGCAGCCCCGACAGGGGTGATTCACCCCTCCACTTT. Translation gives CASSPDRGDSPLHF.

This clonotype has a count of ten or more. The genes are TRBV6-5 and TRBJ2-7, with D possibly matching TRBD2 (5 bases). The CDR3 runs to 13 residues. Germline V lookup: CDR1 MNHEY, CDR2 SVGAGI. Trimming shortened V by 6 bases and J by 2 bases, and 11 bases separated the two germline ends. The CDR3 DNA follows: TGTGCCAGCAGCCAAAACGGGGCCTACGAGCAGTACGTC. Its translation: CASSQNGAYEQYV.

As to this clonotype: A much more abundant neighbour one base away suggests this may be a read error. The J gene is TRBJ2-5, the V gene TRBV5-4; D possibly corresponds to TRBD2 (5 bases). Looked up from germline, CDR1 is SGHNT and CDR2 is YYREEE (reference sequence). This CDR3 is 16 amino acids long. The CDR3 sequence: CASSLAPTSPGETQHF. CDR3 bases: TGTGCCAGCAGCTTGGCCCCAACTAGTCCAGGAGAGACCCAGCACTTC.

This clonotype was detected ten times or more. V gene TRBV15 combines with J gene TRBJ2-5; possibly TRBD2 for D (6 bases). Germline V gives CDR1 LNHNV, CDR2 YYDKDF (reference sequence). V gave up 3 bases and J gave up 1 base, with 12 bases separating them. The CDR3 is 15 amino acids. CDR3 in amino acids: CATSRGRGTQETQYF. CDR3 DNA: TGTGCCACCAGCAGGGGCCGCGGGACCCAAGAGACCCAGTACTTC.

This clonotype was observed a few times. The V call is TRBV12-3 or TRBV12-4, the J call TRBJ1-2; D may be TRBD1 (5 bases). V dropped 4 bases and J dropped 5 bases, with 14 bases sitting between them. CDR3 length: 14 residues. The CDR3, as DNA: TGTGCCAGCAGTTCCTTCCCAGGGAGTTATGGCTACACCTTC. As protein: CASSSFPGSYGYTF.

There are many counts of this clonotype. The chain uses TRBV7-3 and TRBJ2-7; 9 bases are shared with TRBD1. Germline loops: CDR1 SGHTA, CDR2 FQGTGA. Trimming at V came to 5 bases and at J to 6 bases, leaving 8 bases not matched to a gene. This CDR3 comprises 14 residues. CDR3: CASSATRDRVEQYF. The DNA of the CDR3 is TGTGCCAGCAGCGCAACCCGGGACAGGGTCGAGCAGTACTTC.

This clonotype was seen only a few times. The rearrangement joins TRBV12-3 or TRBV12-4 to TRBJ2-3; TRBD1 agrees at 7 bases. With 3 bases clipped from V and 1 base from J, the junction kept 1 base outside the gene matches. The CDR3 loop spans 14 amino acids. Here the CDR3 reads CASSFQGGTDTQYF. Written as DNA, the CDR3 is TGTGCCAGCAGTTTTCAGGGGGGCACAGATACGCAGTATTTT.

This clonotype was detected only a few times. This chain joins TRBV20-1 and TRBJ1-6; tentative D call: TRBD1 (5 bases). The CDR3 is made up of 16 amino acids. Trimming cost V 1 base and J 1 base, with 11 bases left between them. The germline CDR1 and CDR2 sequences are DFQATT and SNEGSKA (reference sequence). CDR3 in amino acids: CSARVGGSSYNSPLHF. Here the CDR3 DNA reads TGCAGTGCTAGAGTGGGGGGGTCGTCCTATAATTCACCCCTCCACTTT.

This clonotype was picked up many times. J is TRBJ2-3 and V is TRBV7-9; no clear D. The germline CDR1 and CDR2 sequences are SEHNR and FQNEAQ (reference sequence). The germline V and J ends were trimmed by 8 bases and 3 bases, with 18 bases remaining between them. CDR3 length: 15 amino acids. Here the CDR3 DNA reads TGTGCCAGCGGTCCGAGAGGTTTTGGGACAGATACGCAGTATTTT. This encodes CASGPRGFGTDTQYF.

This clonotype was seen at least ten times. This chain links TRBV6-6 with TRBJ2-4; 7 nucleotides align to TRBD1. The V gene's germline CDR1 is MNHNY and CDR2 SVGAGI (reference sequence). CDR3 length equals 15 residues. V was pared by 7 bases and J by 0 bases, with 6 bases of the junction left unmatched. The CDR3 DNA reads as TGTGCCAGCACTCGACAGGGAGTAGCCAAAAACATTCAGTACTTC. Residues: CASTRQGVAKNIQYF.

This clonotype occurred a few times. V usage is TRBV19 and J usage is TRBJ1-2; TRBD1 is a possible D gene (5 bases). This CDR3 contains 13 residues. Trimming removed 5 bases at V and 4 bases at J, with 11 bases between. Germline CDR1 and CDR2: LNHDA and SQIVND (reference sequence). The DNA for the CDR3 is TGTGCCAGTAGTCCGGGACTGGGCTATGGCTACACCTTC. The encoded protein is CASSPGLGYGYTF.

This clonotype was observed many times. The CDR3 bases are TGTGCCAGCAGCCGGGACAGTCGGGGAGAGACCCAGTACTTC. The encoded protein is CASSRDSRGETQYF. This chain connects TRBV7-2 to TRBJ2-5; 7 nucleotides align to TRBD1. The length of the CDR3 is 14 residues. Per germline, CDR1 SGHTA and CDR2 FQGNSA. The V and J ends lost 5 bases and 4 bases, in that order; junction bases with no gene match: 7.

In its sample, this clonotype was seen a few times. The chain combines TRBV12-3 or TRBV12-4 with TRBJ2-3, with TRBD1 matching over 7 bases. J gave up 2 bases and V 3 bases, and 5 bases lay outside the gene matches. CDR3 size: 15 residues. CDR3 in DNA: TGTGCCAGCAGTTTCCTCAGGGGGTACACAGATACGCAGTATTTT. It codes for CASSFLRGYTDTQYF.

The CDR3 region is CASSVGLPWETQYF. Written as DNA, the CDR3 is TGTGCCAGCAGCGTAGGGCTACCCTGGGAGACCCAGTACTTC. The gene calls are TRBV9 and TRBJ2-5, with D unclear. Trimming removed 0 bases at V and 5 bases at J, with 11 bases between. CDR1 is SGDLS, CDR2 YYNGEE, per germline. The CDR3 is 14 amino acids.

In this sample, this clonotype turned up many times. This CDR3 reads CASSYSPLPTDTQYF. CDR3 DNA: TGTGCCAGCAGTTACTCACCCCTTCCCACAGATACGCAGTATTTT. The chain combines TRBV6-5 with TRBJ2-3; no clear D gene. CDR1 and CDR2 from the germline V gene are MNHEY and SVGAGI. The CDR3 runs 15 residues. V lost 0 bases to trimming and J lost 2 bases, with 9 bases between them.

This clonotype was counted at least ten times. The genes are TRBV9 and TRBJ2-5; 9 nucleotides line up with TRBD1. Germline V gene lookup returns CDR1 SGDLS and CDR2 YYNGEE. There are 15 residues in the CDR3. V shed 0 bases and J 7 bases; nucleotides not matched to a gene: 7. The CDR3: CASSVAPGQGGTQYF. The CDR3 DNA reads TGTGCCAGCAGCGTAGCTCCGGGACAGGGTGGGACCCAGTACTTC.

This clonotype has only a few counts. V usage is TRBV4-3 and J usage is TRBJ2-1; 7 nucleotides align to TRBD1. The trim removed 4 bases at V and 6 bases at J, leaving 9 bases unmatched. The germline V gene has CDR1 LGHNA and CDR2 YSLEER. This CDR3 is built from 15 residues. The CDR3 DNA reads as TGCGCCAGCAGCCCTAGGGGGCAGGGCTTCAATGAGCAGTTCTTC. Its translation: CASSPRGQGFNEQFF.

V usage is TRBV29-1 and J usage is TRBJ1-1; no clear D gene. The ends were cut back, 0 bases at V and 5 bases at J, with 13 bases in the middle. CDR3 length: 14 amino acids. CDR1 is SQVTM and CDR2 is ANQGSEA in the germline V gene. The CDR3 here is CSVEDWGSSTEAFF. The DNA for the CDR3 is TGCAGCGTTGAAGATTGGGGAAGTAGTACTGAAGCTTTCTTT.

This clonotype showed up many times. The rearrangement joins TRBV6-5 to TRBJ1-2, with D unclear. V was shortened by 8 bases and J by 1 base, with 14 bases between the two germline ends. Germline CDR1 and CDR2: MNHEY and SVGAGI. The length of the CDR3 is 14 residues. The CDR3 region has the DNA TGTGCCAGCTATTCGGGTGACTATAACTATGGCTACACCTTC. It specifies CASYSGDYNYGYTF.

This clonotype was found many times. The chain recombines TRBV5-1 with TRBJ2-5; D unresolved. V lost 0 bases and J 5 bases, leaving 11 bases between the germline ends. Germline V gene lookup returns CDR1 SGHRS and CDR2 YFSETQ. CDR3 length: 14 amino acids. The CDR3 DNA reads TGCGCCAGCAGCTTGGCCCCAGGCTTGGAGACCCAGTACTTC. This codes for CASSLAPGLETQYF.

This clonotype was seen only a few times. The rearrangement uses TRBV4-3 and TRBJ1-2, with TRBD1 matching over 8 bases. Losses at the gene ends were 1 base for V and 3 bases for J; bases not matched to a gene: 10. The germline CDR1 and CDR2 sequences are LGHNA and YSLEER. The CDR3 is 17 residues long. Written as DNA, the CDR3 is TGCGCCAGCAGCCAAGCTCTGGGACAGGAGAGGGACTATGGCTACACCTTC. Translation gives CASSQALGQERDYGYTF.

This clonotype was recorded many times. V usage is TRBV7-9 and J usage is TRBJ1-2; D unclear. Germline CDR1 reads SEHNR; CDR2 reads FQNEAQ (reference sequence). CDR3 length: 13 amino acids. V lost 3 bases to trimming and J lost 5 bases, with 10 bases between them. CDR3 amino acids: CASSLGGKYGYTF. As DNA, the CDR3 is TGTGCCAGCAGCTTGGGAGGAAAATATGGCTACACCTTC.

This clonotype has ten or more counts. The chain has TRBV12-3 or TRBV12-4 and TRBJ1-1; D is unresolved. Trimming removed 6 bases at V and 5 bases at J, with 13 bases between. The CDR3 is made up of 13 amino acids. As DNA, the CDR3 is TGTGCCAGCAGCGAGCAGGAGGGTACTGAAGCTTTCTTT. It encodes CASSEQEGTEAFF.

This clonotype has only a few counts. CDR3 sequence: CASSQEAGTGNSPLHF. The CDR3 nucleotides read TGCGCCAGCAGCCAAGAGGCCGGGACAGGGAATTCACCCCTCCACTTT. J is TRBJ1-6 and V is TRBV4-3; 9 bases match TRBD1. The CDR3 runs to 16 residues. J gave up 7 bases and V 0 bases, and 4 bases lay outside the gene matches. In germline, CDR1 is LGHNA, CDR2 YSLEER.

This clonotype was counted between two and nine times. The chain uses TRBV20-1 and TRBJ1-6, with D perhaps matching TRBD1 (5 bases). Germline CDR1 DFQATT, CDR2 SNEGSKA (reference sequence). This CDR3 has 14 amino acids. V lost 6 bases to trimming and J lost 6 bases, with 15 bases between them. CDR3 residues: CSASGRSGNSPLHF. The CDR3 region has the DNA TGCAGTGCCTCAGGGAGGTCCGGTAATTCACCCCTCCACTTT.

This chain uses TRBV18 with TRBJ2-5; D call uncertain. Trimming left V 0 bases short and J 4 bases short, with 3 bases between. This CDR3 has 12 residues. The germline V gene encodes CDR1 KGHSH and CDR2 LQKENI. The chain's CDR3 is CASSPPAETQYF. The CDR3 DNA is TGTGCCAGCTCACCACCAGCAGAGACCCAGTACTTC.